The 26 T cell receptor beta chains below come from one sample, sequenced in a study of early T cells in non-severe SARS-CoV-2 infection. TCRdb redid the calling of the 5' RACE reads with MiXCR, one entry per CDR3 protein. In the table there are about 98,000 distinct CDR3 sequences, roughly 14% of which are singletons. Sequences were obtained from whole blood. The source of these receptors is an adult who was a healthcare worker with PCR-confirmed SARS-CoV-2 infection or an uninfected control (not recorded which).

The gene calls are TRBV7-8 and TRBJ2-7, with 8 bases fitting TRBD2. V lost 5 bases, J lost 0 bases, and 6 bases stayed unmatched. Germline CDR1 and CDR2: SGHVS and FQNEAQ. The CDR3 consists of 15 residues. CDR3 in amino acids: CASSRGGDDSYEQYF. In DNA form, the CDR3 reads TGTGCCAGCAGCCGGGGGGGCGATGACTCCTACGAGCAGTACTTC.

The gene calls are TRBV27 and TRBJ2-7; D is unclear. Trimming removed 1 base from V and 2 bases from J, with 9 bases in between. This CDR3 comprises 14 residues. Germline CDR1 and CDR2: MNHEY and SMNVEV (reference sequence). The CDR3 DNA is TGTGCCAGCAGTTTATATTCTGCGGCCTACGAGCAGTACTTC. Its protein is CASSLYSAAYEQYF.

This chain joins TRBV28 and TRBJ2-7; the D is unclear. V lost 3 bases and J lost 2, with 8 bases in between. From germline, CDR1 is MDHEN and CDR2 SYDVKM. The CDR3 covers 13 residues. CDR3 protein: CASSFLQPYEQYF. CDR3 sequence (DNA): TGTGCCAGCAGTTTCCTACAGCCCTACGAGCAGTACTTC.

This clonotype was counted between two and nine times. The chain employs TRBV19 and TRBJ1-1, with TRBD1 matching 7 bases. This CDR3 is 15 amino acids long. V dropped 8 bases and J dropped 4; count of bases not matched to a gene: 13. Germline V gene lookup returns CDR1 LNHDA and CDR2 SQIVND (reference sequence). CDR3: CASESTGIFSTEAFF. As DNA, the CDR3 is TGTGCCAGTGAATCGACAGGGATTTTTTCCACTGAAGCTTTCTTT.

This clonotype was detected only a few times. V usage is TRBV28 and J usage is TRBJ1-2; 7 nucleotides align to TRBD1. There are 12 residues in the CDR3. Germline CDR1 reads MDHEN; CDR2 reads SYDVKM. Germline trimming cut 6 bases from V and 4 bases from J; bases unmatched to any gene: 2. Here the CDR3 DNA reads TGTGCCAGCAGGCGGGACAGCTATGGCTACACCTTC. Protein: CASRRDSYGYTF.

The table lists this clonotype with many counts. The chain links TRBV5-5 to TRBJ2-3; the D call may be TRBD1 or TRBD2 (6 bases each). This CDR3 comprises 16 residues. Per germline, CDR1 SGHKS and CDR2 YYEKEE (reference sequence). V lost 0 bases to trimming and J lost 3 bases, with 14 bases between them. The CDR3 reads CASSLGGRGGTDTQYF. The CDR3 DNA reads as TGTGCCAGCAGCTTGGGGGGGCGAGGAGGGACAGATACGCAGTATTTT.

The sample holds a few counts of this clonotype. The CDR3 loop is CATMGQYNEQFF. The CDR3 bases are TGTGCCACCATGGGACAGTACAATGAGCAGTTCTTC. This chain joins TRBV12-3 or TRBV12-4 and TRBJ2-1; TRBD1 matches 7 bases. This CDR3 is 12 amino acids long. V dropped 10 bases and J dropped 4; count of bases not matched to a gene: 4.

This clonotype occurred a few times. V is TRBV20-1 and J is TRBJ2-7, with 12 positions matching TRBD1. Trimming removed 7 bases from V and 7 bases from J; junction bases left unmatched: 11. The CDR3 has 14 amino acids. Germline loops: CDR1 DFQATT, CDR2 SNEGSKA (reference sequence). CDR3 DNA sequence: TGCAGTGTGGATTCGGGACAGGGGGCGGAAGAGCAGTACTTC. It specifies CSVDSGQGAEEQYF.

The sample holds many counts of this clonotype. The chain uses TRBV21-1 and TRBJ1-2. TRBV21-1 counts as a pseudogene. CDR3 length: 15 amino acids. This chain's CDR3 is CASSKLVCSHYGYTF. CDR3 nucleotides: TGTGCCAGCAGCAAATTAGTCTGTAGCCACTATGGCTACACCTTC.

This clonotype was observed a few times. The chain is built from TRBV7-3 and TRBJ2-1; TRBD2 matches at 13 bases. The V and J ends lost 1 base and 0 bases, in that order; junction bases with no gene match: 3. CDR1 and CDR2 (germline): SGHTA, FQGTGA. The CDR3 is made up of 18 amino acids. This chain's CDR3 is CASSLRLAGGSSYNEQFF. Written as DNA, the CDR3 is TGTGCCAGCAGCTTAAGACTAGCGGGAGGATCCTCCTACAATGAGCAGTTCTTC.

The CDR3 loop reads CSARRAGVLGEQYF. In DNA form, the CDR3 reads TGCAGTGCTAGAAGGGCGGGAGTTTTGGGGGAGCAGTACTTC. V usage is TRBV20-1 and J usage is TRBJ2-7; TRBD2 aligns across 7 bases. V trimming: 2 bases; J trimming: 7 bases; junction bases outside the gene matches: 11. The CDR3 covers 14 residues. Germline V lookup: CDR1 DFQATT, CDR2 SNEGSKA (reference sequence).

The table lists this clonotype with many counts. The chain employs TRBV5-1 and TRBJ2-7, with 8 bases lining up with TRBD1. The CDR3 runs 13 residues. Germline V gene lookup returns CDR1 SGHRS and CDR2 YFSETQ. Unmatched junction bases numbered 5, after V lost 4 bases and J lost 5 bases. The CDR3 sequence: CASSTGTGNEQYF. In DNA, the CDR3 is TGCGCCAGCAGCACGGGGACAGGCAACGAGCAGTACTTC.

A few counts support this clonotype. The chain uses TRBV7-3 and TRBJ2-5; maybe TRBD2 (5 bases). This CDR3 is built from 16 residues. Trimming shortened V by 1 base and J by 2 bases, and 14 bases separated the two germline ends. CDR1 and CDR2 from the germline V gene are SGHTA and FQGTGA. The CDR3 protein is CASSLNVGSGQETQYF. CDR3 coding DNA: TGTGCCAGCAGCTTAAATGTGGGCTCGGGGCAAGAGACCCAGTACTTC.

The V call is TRBV29-1, the J call TRBJ2-7; D not resolved. The V and J ends lost 6 bases and 2 bases respectively, with 14 bases between them. CDR3 length: 13 amino acids. Per germline, CDR1 SQVTM and CDR2 ANQGSEA. The CDR3 region is CSVDQVGTYEQYF. For the CDR3, the DNA is TGCAGCGTCGACCAGGTGGGCACCTACGAGCAGTACTTC.

Sample share makes this clonotype medium-sized. The chain carries TRBV7-9 and TRBJ2-7; 9 nucleotides agree with TRBD1. The CDR3 is 13 residues long. V lost 5 bases to trimming and J lost 12 bases; unmatched junction nucleotides: 11. The germline gives CDR1 SEHNR, CDR2 FQNEAQ (reference sequence). This chain's CDR3 is CASSSPGQGSSYF. CDR3 DNA sequence: TGTGCCAGCAGCAGTCCGGGACAGGGTAGTTCGTACTTC.

This clonotype has only a few counts. The chain is built from TRBV20-1 and TRBJ2-7, with 8 bases aligning to TRBD1. V lost 2 bases to trimming and J lost 3 bases; unmatched junction nucleotides: 9. Germline loops: CDR1 DFQATT, CDR2 SNEGSKA (reference sequence). This CDR3 has 15 residues. CDR3 DNA sequence: TGCAGTGCTAGAACACAGGGGGTACCCGACTACGAGCAGTACTTC. Translating it yields CSARTQGVPDYEQYF.

There are many counts of this clonotype. V is TRBV18 and J is TRBJ2-1, with D possibly being TRBD1 (5 bases). The CDR3 contains 15 residues. Per the germline V gene, CDR1 is KGHSH and CDR2 is LQKENI. Trimming took 4 bases from V and 0 from J, leaving 10 bases between them. The CDR3 reads CASSRADSSYNEQFF. CDR3 nucleotides: TGTGCCAGCTCACGGGCAGACAGCTCCTACAATGAGCAGTTCTTC.

This rearrangement joins TRBV29-1 to TRBJ2-1; 11 bases fit TRBD2. CDR3 length equals 13 residues. From germline, CDR1 is SQVTM and CDR2 ANQGSEA. V shed 4 bases, J shed 6 bases, and the junction held 2 bases outside the gene matches. CDR3 coding DNA: TGCAGCGTTGGCGGGACTAGCGGCAATGAGCAGTTCTTC. Its protein product is CSVGGTSGNEQFF.

The chain joins TRBV6-6 to TRBJ2-1, with 10 bases lining up with TRBD1. Germline CDR1 MNHNY, CDR2 SVGAGI (reference sequence). This CDR3 is 15 amino acids long. The junction had 6 bases not matched to a gene; V was cut back by 6 bases and J by 4 bases. The CDR3 DNA reads TGTGCCAGCAGCCCGACAGGGGGCGAATACAATGAGCAGTTCTTC. Translating gives CASSPTGGEYNEQFF.

The J gene is TRBJ2-7, the V gene TRBV6-5; 11 bases are shared with TRBD2. V was clipped by 4 bases and J by 7 bases; unmatched bases: 3. Germline V gene lookup returns CDR1 MNHEY and CDR2 SVGAGI. This CDR3 has 13 amino acids. The CDR3 DNA sequence: TGTGCCAGCAGTTGGACTAGCGGGTTTGAGCAGTACTTC. This encodes CASSWTSGFEQYF.

The sample holds many counts of this clonotype. The V gene is TRBV7-9, the J gene TRBJ2-1; possibly TRBD2 for D (6 bases). CDR3 length: 17 amino acids. The V and J ends lost 5 bases and 7 bases respectively, with 24 bases between them. The germline V gene encodes CDR1 SEHNR and CDR2 FQNEAQ (reference sequence). CDR3 protein: CASSERQRDSWRNEQFF. The CDR3 bases are TGTGCCAGCAGCGAGAGGCAACGGGACTCCTGGAGGAATGAGCAGTTCTTC.

The genes are TRBV15 and TRBJ1-3, with TRBD1 matching over 7 bases. V lost 3 bases to trimming and J lost 8 bases; unmatched junction nucleotides: 7. The CDR3 extends over 14 amino acids. Germline V CDR1 and CDR2: LNHNV, YYDKDF (reference sequence). CDR3 nucleotide sequence: TGTGCCACCAGCAGCAGGGGGGAAGGGTACACCATATATTTT. Translation gives CATSSRGEGYTIYF.

This clonotype was recorded a few times. This CDR3 reads CAISPGTEETQYF. For the CDR3, the DNA is TGTGCCATCAGTCCCGGGACAGAAGAGACCCAGTACTTC. The chain couples TRBV10-3 to TRBJ2-5; 7 bases map to TRBD1. V lost 5 bases, J lost 3 bases, and 3 bases stayed unmatched. The CDR3 runs 13 residues. CDR1 and CDR2 from the germline V gene are ENHRY and SYGVKD.

DNA for the CDR3: TGTGCCAGCAGCTTCTGGACGGGTGGAAATGAAAAACTGTTTTTT. This sequence encodes CASSFWTGGNEKLFF. The genes are TRBV5-4 and TRBJ1-4; D ambiguous. Germline V gives CDR1 SGHNT, CDR2 YYREEE (reference sequence). This CDR3 contains 15 residues. V lost 2 bases and J lost 5, with 13 bases in between.

The gene calls are TRBV10-3 and TRBJ2-5; 7 bases fit TRBD1. Per the germline V gene, CDR1 is ENHRY and CDR2 is SYGVKD. Unmatched junction bases numbered 5, after V lost 3 bases and J lost 1 base. The CDR3 is 15 residues long. In DNA, the CDR3 is TGTGCCATCAGTGACTCGGGACAGCCCCAAGAGACCCAGTACTTC. Translated: CAISDSGQPQETQYF.

This clonotype was seen more than once but under ten times. The J gene is TRBJ1-2, the V gene TRBV28; a possible D gene is TRBD1 (6 bases). This CDR3 region has 13 residues. Per the germline V gene, CDR1 is MDHEN and CDR2 is SYDVKM. The V end lost 6 bases, the J end lost 7 bases, and 15 bases lay between the germline ends. The CDR3 region is CASSTITGIGYTF. In nucleotides, the CDR3 is TGTGCCAGCAGCACGATAACAGGGATTGGCTACACCTTC.